These 15 T cell receptor beta chains share one sample of origin, sequenced in a study of T cells in women clearing cervical HPV infection. Assay used: immunoSEQ multiplex PCR; TCRdb lists only in-frame clones, some missing. The table counts around 24,000 clones; around 3.9% lies in the top ten. The sequenced material came from blood buffy coat. These receptors were collected from a woman aged 18 to 75 with a cervical HPV16 infection that either progressed to CIN3+ or cleared (not recorded which).

With respect to this clone: Sequencing ends 3 residues short of the CDR3 end; the germline J gene provides the rest. J is TRBJ2-1 and V is TRBV19, with D possibly being TRBD1 (7 bases). Germline V gene lookup returns CDR1 LNHDA and CDR2 SQIVND (reference sequence). Trimming stripped 5 bases from V and 3 bases from J, with 11 bases between. This CDR3 has 14 amino acids. The sequenced part of the CDR3 DNA is TGTGCCAGTAGTCTCCAGGGGGGCTACAATGAG. As protein: CASSLQGGYNE. Given in full, the CDR3 is CASSLQGGYNEQFF.

Points on this clone: With the read ending 3 residues before the CDR3 end, the germline J gene is used to fill in that end. The genes are TRBV4-1 and TRBJ1-2; 8 nucleotides match TRBD1. The CDR3 extends over 14 amino acids. Germline V lookup: CDR1 MGHRA, CDR2 YSYEKL. The J segment lost 3 bases and the V segment lost 5 bases, leaving 5 bases of the junction unmatched. The CDR3 sequence is CASSTQQGDYGYTF. CDR3 DNA, as far as it was read: TGCGCCAGCAGCACGCAACAGGGGGACTATGGC.

As concerns this clone: The read is 3 residues too short to cover the CDR3 end, so that end is filled in from the germline J gene. The chain combines TRBV7-2 with TRBJ2-3; D is undetermined. The CDR3 extends over 14 amino acids. From germline, CDR1 is SGHTA and CDR2 FQGNSA. The CDR3 loop reads CASSLTGSNQPQYF. The sequenced CDR3 bases are TGTGCCAGCAGCTTAACCGGTAGCAATCAGCCG.

As for this clone: The CDR3 end is not reached by the read, which stops 3 residues before it; the germline J gene fills it in. The chain uses TRBV6-2 or TRBV6-3 and TRBJ2-1, with 11 bases fitting TRBD2. The ends lost 4 bases at V and 7 bases at J; junction bases unmatched: 3. The CDR3 totals 14 residues. The germline V gene has CDR1 MNHEY and CDR2 SVGEGT. Incomplete CDR3 DNA: TGTGCCAGCAGTTTAGCGGGGGGGCGGAATGAG. Encoded protein: CASSLAGGRNE. The whole CDR3 sequence reads CASSLAGGRNEQFF.

In the case of this clone: The read stops 3 residues short of the end of the CDR3; the missing end is completed from the germline J gene. The gene calls are TRBV18 and TRBJ2-2, with 7 bases lining up with TRBD1. Germline assignment: CDR1 KGHSH and CDR2 LQKENI. This CDR3 region has 16 residues. Trimming cost V 3 bases and J 7 bases; bases outside gene matches: 11. CDR3 DNA, as far as it was read: TGTGCCAGCTCACCCGGTGCACAGGGGCGGATCGGGGAG. Protein sequence: CASSPGAQGRIGE. The complete CDR3 reads CASSPGAQGRIGELFF.

Of note for this clone: With the read ending 3 residues before the CDR3 end, the germline J gene is used to fill in that end. V is TRBV5-1 and J is TRBJ2-5, with 9 bases lining up with TRBD2. J lost 5 bases, V lost 0 bases, and 5 bases had no gene match. The CDR3 has 15 amino acids. Germline CDR1 is SGHRS and CDR2 is YFSETQ. The CDR3 here is CASSLASGGSETQYF. The sequenced part of the CDR3 DNA is TGCGCCAGCAGCTTGGCCAGCGGGGGGTCGGAGACC.

On this clone: The read terminates 3 residues ahead of where the CDR3 ends, so the germline J gene completes it. The chain employs TRBV5-4 and TRBJ1-3; D might be TRBD1 (6 bases). V dropped 3 bases and J dropped 6 bases, with 13 bases sitting between them. The CDR3 spans 14 residues. The germline V gene has CDR1 SGHNT and CDR2 YYREEE (reference sequence). CDR3 DNA (partial): TGTGCCAGCAGCTCAGCGGGGGGCGAAAACACC. Translated: CASSSAGGENT. The entire CDR3 protein reads CASSSAGGENTIYF. Looking up the rest from reference TRBV5-4 and TRBJ1-3 gives the full variable domain: ETGVTQSPTHLIKTRGQQVTLRCSSQSGHNTVSWYQQALGQGPQFIFQYYREEENGRGNFPPRFSGLQFPNYSSELNVNALELDDSALYLCASSSAGGENTIYFGEGSWLTVV.

Concerning this clone itself: From the germline J gene comes the end of the CDR3, since the read stops 3 residues before it. V usage is TRBV19 and J usage is TRBJ1-1; D remains ambiguous. CDR3 length: 14 residues. Trimming stripped 2 bases from V and 4 bases from J, with 11 bases between. Per the germline V gene, CDR1 is LNHDA and CDR2 is SQIVND (reference sequence). The CDR3 region is CASSIRRGGTEAFF. The covered CDR3 bases are TGTGCCAGTAGTATACGCCGGGGAGGCACTGAA.

To note about this clone: The CDR3 end lies 3 residues beyond the end of the read and is filled in from the germline J gene. The chain carries TRBV18 and TRBJ1-1; no definite D call. Trimming shortened V by 4 bases and J by 0 bases, and 9 bases separated the two germline ends. The CDR3 spans 14 residues. Per germline, CDR1 KGHSH and CDR2 LQKENI. The CDR3 bases that were read are TGTGCCAGCTCACGAGACATAATGAACACTGAA. Residues: CASSRDIMNTE. The CDR3 reads in full as CASSRDIMNTEAFF.

As for this clone: The read ends 3 residues before the CDR3 terminus; that terminus is restored from the germline J gene. J is TRBJ1-4 and V is TRBV13; 7 bases line up with TRBD1. There are 15 residues in the CDR3. Germline V lookup: CDR1 PRHDT, CDR2 FYEKMQ (reference sequence). This CDR3 reads CASSLAGTENSPLFF. CDR3 bases read: TGTGCCAGCAGCTTAGCCGGGACAGAAAATTCACCA.

In the case of this clone: The read comes to an end 3 residues before the CDR3 does, leaving the germline J gene to fill in the end. V and J are TRBV7-2 and TRBJ1-2; TRBD1 matches at 9 bases. CDR1 is SGHTA and CDR2 is FQGNSA in the germline V gene. The CDR3 sequence is 14 residues long. CDR3 DNA (partial): TGTGCCAGCAGCCCCGGACAGGGGAGGGACATC. Its protein product is CASSPGQGRDI. The complete CDR3 sequence is CASSPGQGRDIYTF.

Note on this clone: The CDR3 end falls 3 residues outside the read, so it is completed with the germline J gene. The V call is TRBV6-2 or TRBV6-3, the J call TRBJ1-2, with 7 bases lining up with TRBD1. Looked up from germline, CDR1 is MNHEY and CDR2 is SVGEGT. This CDR3 comprises 14 residues. CDR3 in amino acids: CASREPGQLYDYTF. Incomplete CDR3 DNA: TGTGCCAGCAGGGAACCGGGACAGCTCTACGAC.

On this clone: The missing CDR3 end, 3 residues past where the read stops, is filled in from the germline J gene. This chain joins TRBV7-3 and TRBJ2-3; 11 bases agree with TRBD2. The J segment lost 3 bases and the V segment lost 4 bases, leaving 3 bases of the junction unmatched. Germline CDR1 is SGHTA and CDR2 is FQGTGA. The CDR3 is 15 amino acids. The CDR3 loop reads CASSYSSGGTDTQYF. The sequenced CDR3 bases are TGTGCCAGCAGCTACTCTAGCGGGGGGACAGATACG.

The DNA read from the CDR3 is TGTGCCAGCAGCAGGACAACCGGGTACACTGAA. Translation gives CASSRTTGYTE. From start to end, the CDR3 is CASSRTTGYTEAFF. The chain recombines TRBV11-2 with TRBJ1-1; maybe TRBD1 (5 bases). The read ends 3 residues shy of where the CDR3 ends; the end is completed using the germline J gene. In germline, CDR1 is SGHAT, CDR2 FQNNGV. This CDR3 is 14 amino acids long. V lost 5 bases, J lost 3 bases, and 13 bases lay in between.

Note on this clone: From the germline J gene comes the end of the CDR3, since the read stops 3 residues before it. Additional DNA sequences in this sample encode the identical CDR3. The chain recombines TRBV6-1 with TRBJ1-2; D is undetermined. The germline CDR1 and CDR2 sequences are MNHNS and SASEGT. The CDR3 loop spans 13 amino acids. Trimming pared 3 bases from V and 4 bases from J, leaving 9 bases between. This CDR3 is CASSEAGSYGYTF. The CDR3 bases that were read are TGTGCCAGCAGTGAGGCGGGCAGCTATGGC.